This T cell receptor beta chain stems from a study of molecular identifiers for immune sequencing clone quantification. Overall study findings and caveats: Clones with over 20 RNA copies captured over 99% of effector molecules but under 1% of naive ones. Barcode sharing among identical TCR molecules could make large clones appear smaller.

The germline gives CDR1 MNHEY, CDR2 SMNVEV (reference sequence). The CDR3 consists of 14 residues. Sorted cell numbers of roughly 18,000 to 1,000,000, with 10%, 30% or 50% RNA, served as input for naive CD8 libraries. A note on this clonotype: What it binds is unknown. It may be a read error: a sequence one base away is much more abundant.

Libraries of bulk TCR were made by previously described methods (with listed TCR primers). MiXCR, run by TCRdb on the PCR reads, gives a single entry per CDR3 protein. The sample includes 60,000 to 70,000 distinct CDR3 sequences, 18% of them seen just once. V and J are TRBV27 and TRBJ2-7, with TRBD1 identical over 10 bases. The sequence came from a human donor in good health. Some libraries in this study had Jurkat cell RNA spiked in. Material for sequencing was naive CD8+ T cells from blood, with Jurkat cell RNA spiked in. Described subset: FACS-sorted CD8+CD4-CCR7+CD45RA+ naive T cells. This CDR3 is CTSSPGTGAYEQYF. The CDR3 nucleotides read TGTACCAGCAGTCCCGGGACAGGGGCCTACGAGCAGTACTTC.